This T cell receptor beta chain originates from a study of T cell changes during pregnancy in multiple sclerosis. The V end was cut by 0 bases, the J end by 0 bases, with 11 bases between. In germline, CDR1 is LNHDA, CDR2 SQIVND (reference sequence). The CDR3 totals 16 residues. Clones were read by immunoSEQ multiplex PCR, and TCRdb kept only the in-frame ones, dropping some. The repertoire includes about 53,000 clones, over 90% of them detected once, and under 0.65% sits in the top ten. The receptor comes from a female donor with multiple sclerosis, enrolled in a pregnancy study. This rearrangement joins TRBV19 to TRBJ1-1, with D possibly TRBD1 on 5 matching bases. Sequenced here: CD4+ T cells from peripheral blood mononuclear cells, sampled in the third trimester of pregnancy. CDR3 amino acids: CASSIEGGLMNTEAFF. The CDR3 region has the DNA TGTGCCAGTAGTATAGAGGGGGGTTTAATGAACACTGAAGCTTTCTTT.